This TCR beta chain comes out of a study of blood T cell repertoires in COVID-19. Study-level background: Samples of COVID-19 (acute and convalescent) were obtained from the United States, Italy and Spain. T cells, B-cell-depleted T cells, or PBMCs provided the cDNA or gDNA that served as material.

V shed 2 bases and J shed 13 bases, with 26 bases lying between them. CDR1 and CDR2 from the germline V gene are MNHEY and SVGEGT. The CDR3 covers 16 residues. The table lists this clone with a few counts. Original analysis: For nucleated cells, counts were estimated from reference gene primer amplification. The method was immunoSEQ multiplex PCR; TCRdb's version includes in-frame clones alone and lacks a portion of them. For V, J and clone size, that table is used; D and trimming come from the DNA. The data show about 500,000 clones, 85% to 90% seen once. The genes are TRBV6-2 or TRBV6-3 and TRBJ1-1; possible D gene TRBD1, 6 bases. Sequencing used peripheral blood. This clonotype originated in a woman aged 50 to 60 with COVID-19, enrolled during active disease. The CDR3 coding sequence is TGTGCCAGCAGTTACACCTATTTAGGAAGCCCCTTAGGGGGTTTCTTT. Translating gives CASSYTYLGSPLGGFF.